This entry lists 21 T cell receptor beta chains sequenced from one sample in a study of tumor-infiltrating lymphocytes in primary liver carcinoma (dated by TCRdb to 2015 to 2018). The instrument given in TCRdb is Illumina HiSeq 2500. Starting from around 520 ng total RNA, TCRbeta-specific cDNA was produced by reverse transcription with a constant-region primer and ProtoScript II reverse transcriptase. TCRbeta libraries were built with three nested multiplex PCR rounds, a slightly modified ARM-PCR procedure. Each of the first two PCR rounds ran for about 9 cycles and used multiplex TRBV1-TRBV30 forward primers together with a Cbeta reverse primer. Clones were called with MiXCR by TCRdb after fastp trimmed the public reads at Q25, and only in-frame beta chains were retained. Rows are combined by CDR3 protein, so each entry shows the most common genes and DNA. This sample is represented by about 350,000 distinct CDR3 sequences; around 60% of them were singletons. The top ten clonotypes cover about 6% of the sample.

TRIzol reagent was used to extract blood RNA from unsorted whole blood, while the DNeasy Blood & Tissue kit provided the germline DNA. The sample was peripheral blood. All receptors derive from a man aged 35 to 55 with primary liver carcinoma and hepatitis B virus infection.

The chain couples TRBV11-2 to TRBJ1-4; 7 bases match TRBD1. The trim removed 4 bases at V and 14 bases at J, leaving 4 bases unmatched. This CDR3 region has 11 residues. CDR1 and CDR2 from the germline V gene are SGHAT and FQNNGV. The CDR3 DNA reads TGTGCCAGCAGCTCGACAGGGCAGCTGTTTTTT. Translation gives CASSSTGQLFF.

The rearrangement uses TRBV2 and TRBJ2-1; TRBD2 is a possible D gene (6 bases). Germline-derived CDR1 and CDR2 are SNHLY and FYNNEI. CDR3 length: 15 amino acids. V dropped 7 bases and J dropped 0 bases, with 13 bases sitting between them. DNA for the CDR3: TGTGCCAGCACCGCTCGGAGGGCCTCCTACAATGAGCAGTTCTTC. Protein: CASTARRASYNEQFF.

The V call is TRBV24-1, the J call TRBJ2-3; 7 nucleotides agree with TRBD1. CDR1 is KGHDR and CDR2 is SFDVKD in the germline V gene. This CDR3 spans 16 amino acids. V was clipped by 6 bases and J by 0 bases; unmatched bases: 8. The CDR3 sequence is CATSSGQEFSTDTQYF. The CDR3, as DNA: TGTGCCACCAGTTCTGGACAGGAGTTTAGCACAGATACGCAGTATTTT.

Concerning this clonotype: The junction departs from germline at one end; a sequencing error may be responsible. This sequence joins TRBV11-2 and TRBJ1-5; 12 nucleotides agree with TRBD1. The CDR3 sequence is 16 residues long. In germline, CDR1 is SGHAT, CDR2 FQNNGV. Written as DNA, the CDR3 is TGTGTCAGCAGCTTTGGGACAGGGGGCCGGAATCAGCCCCAGGATTTT. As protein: CVSSFGTGGRNQPQDF.

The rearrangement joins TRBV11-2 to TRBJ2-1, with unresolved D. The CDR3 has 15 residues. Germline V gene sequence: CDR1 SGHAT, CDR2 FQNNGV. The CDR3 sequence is CSISLSLTSYNEQFF. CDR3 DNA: TGTTCCATCAGCCTTAGCCTGACTTCCTACAATGAGCAGTTCTTC.

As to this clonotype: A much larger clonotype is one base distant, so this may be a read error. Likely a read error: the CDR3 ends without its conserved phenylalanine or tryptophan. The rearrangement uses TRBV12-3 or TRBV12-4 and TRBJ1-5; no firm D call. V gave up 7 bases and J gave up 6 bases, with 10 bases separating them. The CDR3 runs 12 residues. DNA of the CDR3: TGTGCCAGCACTCGGGCTGGTCAGCCCCAGCATTCT. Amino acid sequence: CASTRAGQPQHS.

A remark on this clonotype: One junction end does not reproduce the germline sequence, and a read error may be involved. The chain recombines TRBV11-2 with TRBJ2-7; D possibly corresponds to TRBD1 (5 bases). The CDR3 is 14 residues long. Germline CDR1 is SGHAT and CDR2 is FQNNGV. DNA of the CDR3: TGTGCCAGCAGACTGTGGCAGGGTAACGGCGAGCAGTATTTC. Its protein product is CASRLWQGNGEQYF.

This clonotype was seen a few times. CDR3 amino acids: CASGTGLSGANVLTF. In DNA form, the CDR3 reads TGTGCCAGCGGGACAGGGCTTTCTGGGGCCAACGTCCTGACTTTC. The gene calls are TRBV2 and TRBJ2-6; 9 bases are a match to TRBD1. Per germline, CDR1 SNHLY and CDR2 FYNNEI. The CDR3 length is 15 residues. Trimming removed 8 bases from V and 1 base from J; junction bases left unmatched: 3.

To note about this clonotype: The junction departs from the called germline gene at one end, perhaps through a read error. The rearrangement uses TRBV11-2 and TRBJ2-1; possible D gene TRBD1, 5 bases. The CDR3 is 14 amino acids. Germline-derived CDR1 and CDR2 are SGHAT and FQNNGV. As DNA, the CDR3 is TGTGCCAGCAGCTTAGAACAGGAGTCCAATGAGCAGTCCTTC. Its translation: CASSLEQESNEQSF.

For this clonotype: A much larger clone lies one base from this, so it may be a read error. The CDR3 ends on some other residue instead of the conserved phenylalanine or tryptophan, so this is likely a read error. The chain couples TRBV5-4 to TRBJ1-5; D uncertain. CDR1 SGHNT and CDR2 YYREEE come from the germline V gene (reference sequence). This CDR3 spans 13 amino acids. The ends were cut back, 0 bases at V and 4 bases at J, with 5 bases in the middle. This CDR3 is CASSLGRNQPQHY. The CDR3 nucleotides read TGTGCCAGCAGCTTGGGGCGAAATCAGCCCCAGCATTAT.

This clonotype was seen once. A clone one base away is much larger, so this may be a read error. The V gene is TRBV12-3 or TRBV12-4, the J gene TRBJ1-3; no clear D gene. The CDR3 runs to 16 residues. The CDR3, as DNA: TGTGCCGGCAGTCCGAGAATGGGTTTCTCTGGAAACACCATATATTTT. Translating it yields CAGSPRMGFSGNTIYF.

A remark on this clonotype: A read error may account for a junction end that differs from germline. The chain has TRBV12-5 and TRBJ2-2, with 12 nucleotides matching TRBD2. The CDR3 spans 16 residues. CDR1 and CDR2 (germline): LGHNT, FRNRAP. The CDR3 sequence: CASGSGTSGPTGELFF. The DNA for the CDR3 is TGCGCTAGTGGCTCGGGGACTAGCGGGCCTACCGGGGAGCTGTTTTTT.

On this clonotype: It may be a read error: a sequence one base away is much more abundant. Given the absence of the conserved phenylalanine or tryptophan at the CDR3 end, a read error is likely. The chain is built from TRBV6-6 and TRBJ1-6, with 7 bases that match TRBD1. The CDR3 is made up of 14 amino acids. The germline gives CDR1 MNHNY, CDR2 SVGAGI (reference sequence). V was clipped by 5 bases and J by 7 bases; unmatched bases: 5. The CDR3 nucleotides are TGTGCCAGCAGTACCGGGACAGACAATTCACCCCTCCACATT. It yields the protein CASSTGTDNSPLHI.

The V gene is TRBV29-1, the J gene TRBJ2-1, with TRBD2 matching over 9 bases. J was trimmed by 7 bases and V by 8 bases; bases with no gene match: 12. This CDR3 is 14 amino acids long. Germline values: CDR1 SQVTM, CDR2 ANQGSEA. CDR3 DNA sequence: TGCAGCACCCGGGGGGATAGCGGGAGAAATGAGCAGTTCTTC. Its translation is CSTRGDSGRNEQFF.

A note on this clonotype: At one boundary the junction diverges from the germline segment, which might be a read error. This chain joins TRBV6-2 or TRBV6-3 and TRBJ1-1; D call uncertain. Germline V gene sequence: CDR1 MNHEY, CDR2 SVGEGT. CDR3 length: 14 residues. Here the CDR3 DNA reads TGTGCCAGCAGTTACTCAGAGCTGAACATTGAAGCTCTCTTT. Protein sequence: CASSYSELNIEALF.

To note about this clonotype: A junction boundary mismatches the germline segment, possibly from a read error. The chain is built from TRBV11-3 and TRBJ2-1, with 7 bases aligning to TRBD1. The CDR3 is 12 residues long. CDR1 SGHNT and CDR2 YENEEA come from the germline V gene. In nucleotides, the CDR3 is TGCGCCAGCACCAGACAGGGCGCTGAGCACTTCTTC. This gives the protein CASTRQGAEHFF.

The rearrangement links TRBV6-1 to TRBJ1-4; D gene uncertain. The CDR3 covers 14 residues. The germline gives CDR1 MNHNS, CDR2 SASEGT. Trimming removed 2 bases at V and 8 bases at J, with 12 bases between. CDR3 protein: CASSEWLPGEKLFF. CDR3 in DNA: TGTGCCAGCAGTGAATGGCTACCGGGGGAAAAACTGTTTTTT.

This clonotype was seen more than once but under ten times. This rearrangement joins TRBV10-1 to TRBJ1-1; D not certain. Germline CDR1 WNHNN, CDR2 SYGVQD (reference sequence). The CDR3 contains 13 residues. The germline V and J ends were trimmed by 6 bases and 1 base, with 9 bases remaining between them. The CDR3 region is CASSLLQNTEAFF. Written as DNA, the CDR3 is TGCGCCAGCAGCTTACTACAGAACACTGAAGCTTTCTTT.

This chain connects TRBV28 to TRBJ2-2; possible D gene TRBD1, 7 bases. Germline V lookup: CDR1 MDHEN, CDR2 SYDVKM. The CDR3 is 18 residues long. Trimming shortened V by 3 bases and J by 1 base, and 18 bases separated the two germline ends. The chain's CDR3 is CASSFSSRGTENTGELFF. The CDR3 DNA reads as TGTGCCAGCAGTTTTTCATCCCGCGGGACAGAGAACACCGGGGAGCTGTTTTTT.

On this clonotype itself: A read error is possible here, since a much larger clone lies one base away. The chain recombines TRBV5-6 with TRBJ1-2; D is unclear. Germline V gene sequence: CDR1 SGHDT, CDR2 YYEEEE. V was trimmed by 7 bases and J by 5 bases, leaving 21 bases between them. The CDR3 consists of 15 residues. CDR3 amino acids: CASRKPVSDGYGYTF. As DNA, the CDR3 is TGTGCCAGCCGAAAACCGGTATCAGATGGATATGGCTACACCTTC.

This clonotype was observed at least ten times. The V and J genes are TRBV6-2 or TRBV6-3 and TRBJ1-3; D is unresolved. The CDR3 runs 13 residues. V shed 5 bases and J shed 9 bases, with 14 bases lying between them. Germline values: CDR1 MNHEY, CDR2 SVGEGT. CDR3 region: CASSRTPPGTIYF. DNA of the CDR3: TGTGCCAGCAGTCGCACCCCACCGGGCACCATATATTTT.